These T cell receptor beta chains were read from a single sample in a study of cytomegalovirus exposure and HLA in healthy donors. Assay: immunoSEQ multiplex PCR; the TCRdb copy retains only in-frame clones and omits some. The sample shows 130,000 or so clones, 8.5% of them seen only once. Sequencing input: PBMCs. The receptors were gathered from a man aged 40-55 years in good health and CMV-seronegative. The CDR3 runs from the conserved cysteine through the conserved F or W. D genes are given only for firm matches. A clone size is listed for some rows: how often the clone was seen (once, few, many), or a class if it is expanded.

>TRBD2|16|few|TRBV11-3|TRBJ2-5
CASSLLAGGNQETQYF
TGTGCCAGCAGCTTACTAGCGGGGGGCAACCAAGAGACCCAGTACTTC
>.|17|.|TRBV18|TRBJ1-1
CASSNSNQGGRNTEAFF
TGTGCCAGCTCAAACTCAAACCAAGGAGGGAGGAACACTGAAGCTTTCTTT
>.|16|few|TRBV19|TRBJ2-2
CASKMGSGYGTGELFF
TGTGCCAGTAAGATGGGTTCTGGTTACGGGACCGGGGAGCTGTTTTTT
>.|14|few|TRBV6-5|TRBJ1-6
CASRTTGRNSPLHF
TGTGCCAGCAGGACGACAGGTAGAAATTCACCCCTCCACTTT
>TRBD1|14|.|TRBV6-5|TRBJ1-1
CASRGTGGKTEAFF
TGTGCCAGCAGGGGGACAGGGGGCAAGACTGAAGCTTTCTTT
>TRBD1|13|few|TRBV10-3|TRBJ2-1
CAIRSGGIDEQFF
TGTGCCATCAGGTCAGGGGGCATCGATGAGCAGTTCTTC
>.|13|few|TRBV5-6|TRBJ2-5
CASSLGQQETQYF
TGTGCCAGCAGCTTGGGGCAGCAAGAGACCCAGTACTTC
>TRBD1|14|few|TRBV6-5|TRBJ1-3
CASRVNRGGNTIYF
TGTGCCAGCAGGGTAAACAGGGGTGGAAACACCATATATTTT
>TRBD1|13|.|TRBV15|TRBJ2-1
CATSRTGKGEQFF
TGTGCCACCAGCCGGACAGGGAAGGGTGAGCAGTTCTTC
>TRBD2|16|.|TRBV7-9|TRBJ2-3
CASSSPSGGATDTQYF
TGTGCCAGCAGCTCCCCGTCGGGGGGGGCTACAGATACGCAGTATTTT
>TRBD2|15|.|TRBV2|TRBJ2-1
CASSTLAGAYNEQFF
TGTGCCAGCAGCACCTTAGCGGGGGCCTACAATGAGCAGTTCTTC
>.|14|.|TRBV28|TRBJ1-4
CASSLAGTNEKLFF
TGTGCCAGCAGTCTCGCAGGGACTAATGAAAAACTGTTTTTT
>.|13|few|TRBV11-2|TRBJ2-7
CASSLGSRYEQYF
TGTGCCAGCAGCTTAGGGTCCAGATACGAGCAGTACTTC
>TRBD1|16|.|TRBV19|TRBJ1-2
CASSKWTGDANYGYTF
TGTGCCAGTAGTAAATGGACAGGGGACGCTAACTATGGCTACACCTTC
>.|13|.|TRBV7-6|TRBJ1-2
CASSPDTLYGYTF
TGTGCCAGCAGCCCAGACACGCTCTATGGCTACACCTTC
>.|15|.|TRBV27|TRBJ2-7
CASSFMTVPRDEQYF
TGTGCCAGCAGTTTTATGACAGTCCCAAGGGACGAGCAGTACTTC
>.|14|.|TRBV10-2|TRBJ1-2
CATLDSLVGHGYTF
TGCGCCACCTTGGACAGTCTGGTTGGCCATGGCTACACCTTC
>.|16|few|TRBV5-1|TRBJ1-4
CASMTRPTATNEKLFF
TGCGCCAGCATGACGCGGCCGACAGCAACTAATGAAAAACTGTTTTTT
>.|12|.|TRBV27|TRBJ1-1
CASSWGGTEAFF
TGTGCCAGCAGTTGGGGGGGCACTGAAGCTTTCTTT
>.|14|.|TRBV15|TRBJ1-6
CATSGDSYNSPLHF
TGTGCCACCAGCGGAGACAGTTATAATTCACCCCTCCACTTT
>TRBD1|15|few|TRBV18|TRBJ1-1
CASSPDRNMNTEAFF
TGTGCCAGCTCACCGGACAGGAACATGAACACTGAAGCTTTCTTT
>.|11|few|TRBV20-1|TRBJ1-4
CSRGTNEKLFF
TGCAGCCGAGGAACTAATGAAAAACTGTTTTTT
>.|15|.|TRBV7-2|TRBJ2-3
CASGGQGFSTDTQYF
TGTGCCAGCGGTGGGCAGGGCTTTAGCACAGATACGCAGTATTTT
>.|13|few|TRBV2|TRBJ2-5
CASSRGHGETQYF
TGTGCCAGCAGCCGTGGTCATGGCGAGACCCAGTACTTC
>TRBD2|14|.|TRBV2|TRBJ2-5
CASSNSGGQETQYF
TGTGCCAGCAGCAATAGCGGGGGCCAAGAGACCCAGTACTTC
>TRBD1|14|few|TRBV6-5|TRBJ2-7
CASSSDRFPYEQYF
TGTGCCAGCAGCTCGGACAGGTTCCCATACGAGCAGTACTTC
>.|13|.|TRBV7-9|TRBJ1-1
CASRPGQNTEAFF
TGTGCCAGCAGACCGGGACAGAACACTGAAGCTTTCTTT
>TRBD1|14|.|TRBV2|TRBJ1-1
CASSLGQPNTEAFF
TGTGCCAGCAGTCTGGGACAGCCGAACACTGAAGCTTTCTTT
>.|13|.|TRBV5-6|TRBJ1-5
CASSLGQNQPQHF
TGTGCCAGCAGCTTAGGACAGAATCAGCCCCAGCATTTT
>TRBD1|17|few|TRBV4-1|TRBJ1-2
CASSQDPQGASIYGYTF
TGCGCCAGCAGCCAAGATCCGCAGGGGGCGTCTATCTATGGCTACACCTTC
>TRBD2|14|.|TRBV7-9|TRBJ2-3
CASSARAGPDTQYF
TGTGCCAGCAGCGCGCGAGCGGGGCCAGATACGCAGTATTTT
>TRBD1|13|few|TRBV18|TRBJ2-5
CASSRGQGETQYF
TGTGCCAGCTCCCGTGGACAGGGAGAGACCCAGTACTTC
>TRBD2|12|few|TRBV29-1|TRBJ2-3
CSVERGEDTQYF
TGCAGCGTTGAACGGGGGGAAGATACGCAGTATTTT
>TRBD2|12|.|TRBV6-1|TRBJ2-3
CASRVSGDTQYF
TGTGCCAGCAGGGTTAGCGGGGATACGCAGTATTTT
>.|13|few|TRBV2|TRBJ1-2
CASSRGEDYGYTF
TGTGCCAGTAGCAGGGGAGAGGACTATGGCTACACCTTC
>.|12|few|TRBV28|TRBJ2-2
CASSIVAGELFF
TGTGCCAGCAGCATCGTAGCCGGGGAGCTGTTTTTT
>.|15|few|TRBV7-9|TRBJ1-5
CASSNDRYHGQPQHF
TGTGCCAGCAGCAACGACAGGTACCACGGCCAGCCCCAGCATTTT
>TRBD2|15|.|TRBV4-3|TRBJ2-3
CASSQLSGVSDTQYF
TGCGCCAGCAGCCAACTTAGCGGGGTCTCAGATACGCAGTATTTT
>.|13|.|TRBV30|TRBJ2-4
CAWAGGAKNIQYF
TGTGCCTGGGCCGGGGGAGCCAAAAACATTCAGTACTTC
>TRBD1|15|.|TRBV27|TRBJ2-7
CASKDRGLPSYEQYF
TGTGCCAGCAAAGACAGGGGCCTCCCGTCCTACGAGCAGTACTTC
>.|12|few|TRBV7-9|TRBJ1-2
CASSLSQDGYTF
TGTGCCAGCAGCTTATCGCAGGATGGCTACACCTTC
>.|14|.|TRBV9|TRBJ2-5
CASSVGGRQETQYF
TGTGCCAGCAGCGTAGGGGGGCGGCAAGAGACCCAGTACTTC
>TRBD2|15|.|TRBV2|TRBJ2-2
CASTGELAGLGELFF
TGTGCCAGCACCGGGGAACTAGCGGGTCTCGGGGAGCTGTTTTTT
>TRBD1|16|.|TRBV7-2|TRBJ2-7
CASSLDIGQGAYEQYF
TGTGCCAGCAGCTTAGATATAGGACAGGGGGCCTACGAGCAGTACTTC
>.|16|.|TRBV5-1|TRBJ1-6
CASSLQEPGGISPLHF
TGCGCCAGCAGTTTACAGGAGCCGGGCGGAATTTCACCCCTCCACTTT
>TRBD1|15|.|TRBV11-2|TRBJ2-5
CASSFWGQDQETQYF
TGTGCCAGCAGCTTTTGGGGACAGGACCAAGAGACCCAGTACTTC
>TRBD2|14|.|TRBV2|TRBJ2-1
CASTTSGGPAEQFF
TGTGCCAGCACCACTAGCGGGGGGCCAGCCGAGCAGTTCTTC
>TRBD1|13|few|TRBV30|TRBJ2-5
CAWGLQGARTQYF
TGTGCCTGGGGACTACAGGGGGCGCGGACCCAGTACTTC
>.|14|.|TRBV4-3|TRBJ1-1
CASSQDTRSTEAFF
TGCGCCAGCAGCCAAGATACGAGGAGCACTGAAGCTTTCTTT
>.|14|.|TRBV2|TRBJ1-6
CASSAGGLHSPLHF
TGTGCCAGCAGTGCGGGGGGTCTTCATTCACCCCTCCACTTT